This paragraph covers one T cell receptor beta chain sequence. The sample belongs to a study of blood T cell repertoires in COVID-19. Study as a whole: Acute and convalescent COVID-19 samples came from the United States, Italy and Spain. T cells, B-cell-depleted T cells, or PBMCs supplied cDNA or gDNA.

Trimming cost V 1 base and J 4 bases, with 11 bases left between them. Germline V gene data show CDR1 as LGHNA and CDR2 as YNFKEQ. The CDR3 is made up of 15 amino acids. Authors' data handling: Reference gene primer amplification yielded estimated nucleated cell counts. Produced via immunoSEQ multiplex PCR; TCRdb's table is partial and in-frame only. V and J calls plus clone size are reproduced from that table; the DNA served to infer D and trimming. The sample carries 95,000 to 100,000 clones, about 85% recorded once. The sequenced material came from peripheral blood. The rearrangement uses TRBV4-2 and TRBJ1-5, with a weak D call TRBD1 (5 bases). The sequence was obtained from a woman of 80 years or more with acute or convalescent COVID-19. The DNA of the CDR3 is TGTGCCAGCAGCCAAGGCAGACAGCTAAATCAGCCCCAGCATTTT. Protein product: CASSQGRQLNQPQHF.